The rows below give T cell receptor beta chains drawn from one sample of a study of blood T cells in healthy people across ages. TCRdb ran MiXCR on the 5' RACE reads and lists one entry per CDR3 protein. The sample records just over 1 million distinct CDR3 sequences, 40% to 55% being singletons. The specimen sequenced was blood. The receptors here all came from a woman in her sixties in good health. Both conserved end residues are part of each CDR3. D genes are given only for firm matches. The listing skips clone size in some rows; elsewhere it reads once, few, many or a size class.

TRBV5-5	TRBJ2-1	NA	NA	CASSQASTYNEQFF	TGTGCCAGCAGCCAAGCGAGTACCTACAATGAGCAGTTCTTC
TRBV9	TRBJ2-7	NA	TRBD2	CASSVDGEGYEQYF	TGTGCCAGCAGCGTAGATGGGGAGGGATACGAGCAGTACTTC
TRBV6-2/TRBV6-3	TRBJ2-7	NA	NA	CASRMDGTPYEQYF	TGTGCCAGCAGGATGGACGGGACCCCTTACGAGCAGTACTTC
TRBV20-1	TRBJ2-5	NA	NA	CSARNPGPHGETQYF	TGCAGTGCTAGAAATCCGGGACCACATGGGGAGACCCAGTACTTC
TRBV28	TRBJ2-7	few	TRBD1	CASSAFGQGNEQYF	TGTGCCAGCAGTGCCTTCGGACAGGGGAACGAGCAGTACTTC
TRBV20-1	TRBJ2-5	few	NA	CSARDSETQYF	TGCAGTGCTAGAGATTCAGAGACCCAGTACTTC
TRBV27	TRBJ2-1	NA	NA	CASSINRPPAYNEQFF	TGTGCCAGCAGTATAAACAGGCCCCCAGCCTACAATGAGCAGTTCTTC
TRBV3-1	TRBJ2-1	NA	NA	CASSQDIGGSYNEQFF	TGTGCCAGCAGCCAAGATATCGGAGGCTCCTACAATGAGCAGTTCTTC
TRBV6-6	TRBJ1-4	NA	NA	CATTGPEEKLFF	TGTGCCACGACGGGCCCGGAAGAAAAACTGTTTTTT
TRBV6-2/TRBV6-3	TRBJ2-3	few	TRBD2	CASRKRENLADTQYF	TGTGCCAGCAGAAAGCGGGAGAATCTCGCAGATACGCAGTATTTT
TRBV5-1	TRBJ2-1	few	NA	CASSLAEGYGNEQFF	TGCGCCAGCAGCTTGGCCGAGGGGTACGGCAATGAGCAGTTCTTC
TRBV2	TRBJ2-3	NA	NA	CASSEVQVASTDTQYF	TGTGCCAGCAGTGAAGTCCAGGTGGCGAGCACAGATACGCAGTATTTT
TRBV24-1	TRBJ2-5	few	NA	CATSDWIQGGETQYF	TGTGCCACCAGTGATTGGATACAGGGTGGAGAGACCCAGTACTTC
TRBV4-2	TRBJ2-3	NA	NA	CASSPWGWDTQYF	TGTGCCAGCAGCCCCTGGGGGTGGGATACGCAGTATTTT
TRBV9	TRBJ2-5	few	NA	CASSVEGVFQETQYF	TGTGCCAGCAGCGTAGAGGGAGTTTTTCAAGAGACCCAGTACTTC
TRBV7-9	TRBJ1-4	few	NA	CATATGTMDEKLFF	TGTGCCACCGCGACGGGAACAATGGATGAAAAACTGTTTTTT
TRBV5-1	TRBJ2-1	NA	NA	CASSSSFGNEQFF	TGCGCCAGCAGCTCTAGCTTCGGGAATGAGCAGTTCTTC
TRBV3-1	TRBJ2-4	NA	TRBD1	CASRSTGGSKNIQYF	TGTGCCAGCAGGTCTACAGGGGGGAGCAAAAACATTCAGTACTTC
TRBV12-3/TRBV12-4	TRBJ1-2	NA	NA	CASSSSTAQVYGYTF	TGTGCCAGCAGTTCCTCCACCGCGCAGGTCTATGGCTACACCTTC
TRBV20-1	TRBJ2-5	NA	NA	CSASERHETQYF	TGCAGTGCTAGTGAGCGCCACGAGACCCAGTACTTC
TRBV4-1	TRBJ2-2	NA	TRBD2	CASSQDRLAGVPGEQFF	TGCGCCAGCAGCCAAGATCGTCTAGCGGGAGTCCCCGGGGAGCAGTTTTTT
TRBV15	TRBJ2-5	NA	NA	CATSRDIPVKETQYF	TGTGCCACCAGCAGAGATATTCCAGTAAAAGAGACCCAGTACTTC
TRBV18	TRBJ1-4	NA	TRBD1	CASSLDRRGEKLFF	TGTGCCAGCTCACTGGACAGGAGGGGTGAAAAACTGTTTTTT
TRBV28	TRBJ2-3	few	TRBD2	CASSSIAGGQDTQYF	TGTGCCAGCAGTAGCATAGCGGGAGGCCAAGATACGCAGTATTTT
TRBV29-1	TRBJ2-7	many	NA	CSVVRTATYEQYF	TGCAGCGTTGTAAGGACGGCGACCTACGAGCAGTACTTC
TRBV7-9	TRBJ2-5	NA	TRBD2	CASSSSGLAGVEETQYF	TGTGCCAGCAGCTCCTCGGGACTAGCGGGAGTTGAAGAGACCCAGTACTTC
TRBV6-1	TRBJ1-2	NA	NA	CASSEGQRGYGYTF	TGTGCCAGCAGTGAAGGACAGAGGGGCTATGGCTACACCTTC
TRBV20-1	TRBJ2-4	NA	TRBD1	CSAIPARDRSSNIQYF	TGCAGTGCTATTCCTGCTCGGGACAGATCATCAAACATTCAGTACTTC
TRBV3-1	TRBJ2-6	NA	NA	CASSQEMGAHSRANVLTF	TGTGCCAGCAGCCAAGAAATGGGGGCCCACTCTCGGGCCAACGTCCTGACTTTC
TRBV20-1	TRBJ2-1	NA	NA	CSARTGGGSLGYNEQFF	TGCAGTGCTAGAACAGGTGGTGGCTCCCTAGGGTACAATGAGCAGTTCTTC
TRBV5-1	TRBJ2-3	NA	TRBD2	CASSLDLAGVPPTDTQYF	TGCGCCAGCAGTTTAGATCTAGCGGGAGTCCCCCCCACAGATACGCAGTATTTT
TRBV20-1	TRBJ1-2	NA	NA	CSARTPGNYGYTF	TGCAGTGCTAGAACCCCAGGGAACTATGGCTACACCTTC
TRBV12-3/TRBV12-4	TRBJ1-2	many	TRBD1	CASSFGAGGHVYGYTF	TGTGCCAGCAGTTTCGGGGCAGGGGGCCATGTCTATGGCTACACCTTC
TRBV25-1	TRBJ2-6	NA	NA	CASSRPGHPLEANVLTF	TGTGCCAGCAGTAGACCGGGACACCCGCTGGAGGCCAACGTCCTGACTTTC
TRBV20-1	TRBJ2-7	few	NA	CSARGVAVAYEQYF	TGCAGTGCTAGGGGGGTAGCGGTAGCCTACGAGCAGTACTTC
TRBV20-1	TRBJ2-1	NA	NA	CSARVSLSYNEQFF	TGCAGTGCTAGAGTCAGCCTCTCCTACAATGAGCAGTTCTTC
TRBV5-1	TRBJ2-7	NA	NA	CASSSGLRGHEQYF	TGCGCCAGCAGCTCGGGACTCCGGGGCCACGAGCAGTACTTC
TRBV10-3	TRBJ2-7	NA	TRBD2	CAISDLAGEYEQYF	TGTGCCATCAGTGACCTAGCGGGAGAATACGAGCAGTACTTC
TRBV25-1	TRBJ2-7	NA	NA	CASNEFGGQKNEQYF	TGTGCCAGCAATGAATTCGGGGGGCAGAAAAACGAGCAGTACTTC
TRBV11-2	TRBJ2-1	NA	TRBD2	CASSLRATSGRALDNEQFF	TGTGCCAGCAGCCTCCGAGCGACTAGCGGGAGGGCCCTCGACAATGAGCAGTTCTTC
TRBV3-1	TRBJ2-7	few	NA	CASSQEYYEQYF	TGTGCCAGCAGCCAAGAATACTACGAGCAGTACTTC
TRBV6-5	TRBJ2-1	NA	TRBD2	CASSNSGTHNEQFF	TGTGCCAGCAGTAACAGCGGGACCCACAATGAGCAGTTCTTC
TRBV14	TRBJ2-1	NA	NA	CASSQGGREELRQFF	TGTGCCAGCAGCCAAGGAGGGAGAGAGGAATTGAGACAGTTCTTC
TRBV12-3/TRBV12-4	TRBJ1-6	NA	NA	CASSLTGGGPNSPLHF	TGTGCCAGCAGTTTAACAGGCGGTGGCCCAAATTCACCCCTCCACTTT
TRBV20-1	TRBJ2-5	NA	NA	CSARSLNNEQYF	TGCAGTGCTAGATCCCTGAACAATGAGCAGTACTTC
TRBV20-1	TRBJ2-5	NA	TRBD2	CSARDFKAGGETQYF	TGCAGTGCTAGAGATTTCAAGGCGGGAGGAGAGACCCAGTACTTC
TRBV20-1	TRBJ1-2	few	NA	CSAKQIQAYGYTF	TGCAGTGCTAAACAAATACAAGCCTATGGCTACACCTTC
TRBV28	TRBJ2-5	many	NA	CASRRETQYF	TGTGCCAGCAGGCGAGAGACCCAGTACTTC
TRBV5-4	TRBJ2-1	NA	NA	CASSLGTSRDEQFF	TGTGCCAGCAGCTTGGGCACCTCTAGAGATGAGCAGTTCTTC
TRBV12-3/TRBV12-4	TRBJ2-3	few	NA	CASSRDLSTDTQYF	TGTGCCAGCAGCCGGGACCTAAGCACAGATACGCAGTATTTT
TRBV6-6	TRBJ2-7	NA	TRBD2	CASSYSVGLAGYEQYF	TGTGCCAGCAGTTACTCCGTCGGACTAGCGGGATACGAGCAGTACTTC
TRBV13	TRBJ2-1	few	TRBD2	CASSQGRGRKFF	TGTGCCAGCAGCCAAGGGAGGGGACGGAAGTTCTTC
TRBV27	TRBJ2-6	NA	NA	CASRHRVQEANVLTF	TGTGCCAGTAGGCACAGGGTCCAGGAGGCCAACGTCCTGACTTTC
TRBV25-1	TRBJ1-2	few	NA	CASSEQGYFYGYTF	TGTGCCAGCAGTGAACAGGGCTACTTCTATGGCTACACCTTC
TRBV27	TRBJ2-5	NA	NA	CASSSPDRGETQYF	TGTGCCAGCAGTTCTCCCGATAGGGGGGAGACCCAGTACTTC
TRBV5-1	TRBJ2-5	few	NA	CASSLEGRAVETQYF	TGCGCCAGCAGCTTGGAGGGACGAGCGGTCGAGACCCAGTACTTC
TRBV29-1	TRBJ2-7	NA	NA	CSVVPSRRHEQYF	TGCAGCGTTGTCCCTAGCCGTCGGCATGAGCAGTACTTC